The 10 T cell receptor beta chains below come from one sample, sequenced in a study of a mutant IDH1 vaccine in newly diagnosed glioma. Libraries were prepared by immunoSEQ multiplex PCR; TCRdb keeps only in-frame clonotypes and omits some of them. Here the sample spans about 60,000 clones, around 80% being singletons. The sample's time point: week 35, safety follow-up. Every vaccination contained 300 ug of the mutant IDH1 20-mer peptide and was paired with topical imiquimod. Their antigens are not known. This sample comprised PBMCs, obtained from a glioma patient whose treatment included an IDH1 peptide vaccine. The receptors derive from a man aged 30 to 39 with glioma.

The chain recombines TRBV27 with TRBJ1-4; D unclear. This CDR3 is built from 17 residues. The germline V gene has CDR1 MNHEY and CDR2 SMNVEV (reference sequence). V lost 5 bases to trimming and J lost 1 base, with 17 bases between them. CDR3 sequence reads: CASSPNAPAVTNEKLFF. The CDR3 coding sequence is TGTGCCAGCAGTCCTAACGCGCCAGCGGTAACTAATGAAAAACTGTTTTTT.

This CDR3 reads CASSYSTLAPGAFF. The CDR3 nucleotides are TGTGCCAGCAGTTACTCGACCCTAGCCCCCGGAGCTTTCTTT. The V call is TRBV6-6, the J call TRBJ1-1; D gene uncertain. V was cut by 0 bases and J by 10 bases, with 15 bases left in between. Looked up from germline, CDR1 is MNHNY and CDR2 is SVGAGI (reference sequence). The CDR3 length is 14 residues.

V gene TRBV4-1 combines with J gene TRBJ1-5; D possibly corresponds to TRBD1 (6 bases). Germline lookup yields CDR1 MGHRA and CDR2 YSYEKL. The CDR3 spans 16 residues. Trimming cost V 2 bases and J 4 bases, with 15 bases left between them. This chain's CDR3 is CASSQPTGPRNQPQHF. Written as DNA, the CDR3 is TGCGCCAGCAGCCAACCCACAGGGCCACGGAATCAGCCCCAGCATTTT.

The CDR3 sequence is CASSPRLYSGNTIYF. DNA for the CDR3: TGTGCCAGCAGCCCTAGGCTGTACTCTGGAAACACCATATATTTT. The V call is TRBV7-9, the J call TRBJ1-3; D unclear. V lost 5 bases, J lost 0 bases, and 11 bases lay in between. CDR1 is SEHNR, CDR2 FQNEAQ, per germline (reference sequence). The CDR3 is 15 residues long.

The chain joins TRBV29-1 to TRBJ2-7; no clear D gene. CDR3 length: 13 residues. Trimming pared 0 bases from V and 5 bases from J, leaving 11 bases between. Looked up from germline, CDR1 is SQVTM and CDR2 is ANQGSEA. The CDR3 loop reads CSVEEVNDHEQYF. CDR3 in DNA: TGCAGCGTTGAAGAGGTAAATGATCACGAGCAGTACTTC.

This clone appeared once. V and J are TRBV19 and TRBJ1-5, with D possibly matching TRBD1 (5 bases). This CDR3 region has 14 residues. The germline CDR1 and CDR2 sequences are LNHDA and SQIVND (reference sequence). V dropped 6 bases and J dropped 6 bases, with 15 bases sitting between them. For the CDR3, the DNA is TGTGCCAGTAGGGAAGGACCGGGGACTCAGCCCCAGCATTTT. This gives the protein CASREGPGTQPQHF.

The V call is TRBV10-3, the J call TRBJ2-1, with 8 nucleotides matching TRBD1. The germline CDR1 and CDR2 sequences are ENHRY and SYGVKD. Losses at the gene ends were 6 bases for V and 7 bases for J; bases not matched to a gene: 11. The CDR3 totals 15 residues. In DNA form, the CDR3 reads TGTGCCATCAGGGAAGGACAGGGAGTGGATAATGAGCAGTTCTTC. It translates to CAIREGQGVDNEQFF.

The CDR3 region has the DNA TGTGCCAGCAGTCCCCCAAAGGCAGGGACAGGTCTACGGAGCTCCTATAATTCACCCCTCCACTTT. Translation gives CASSPPKAGTGLRSSYNSPLHF. The chain carries TRBV28 and TRBJ1-6; 8 bases fit TRBD1. The V gene's germline CDR1 is MDHEN and CDR2 SYDVKM. The CDR3 length is 22 residues. V was pared by 5 bases and J by 0 bases, with 21 bases of the junction left unmatched.

The rearrangement links TRBV10-1 to TRBJ2-3; D call uncertain. Germline V CDR1 and CDR2: WNHNN, SYGVQD (reference sequence). The CDR3 extends over 12 amino acids. Between the trimmed V and J ends, which lost 1 base and 3 bases, there was a span of 2 bases. CDR3 loop: CASSEWTDTQYF. The CDR3 region has the DNA TGCGCCAGCAGTGAGTGGACAGATACGCAGTATTTT.

This clone was observed a single time. The chain employs TRBV18 and TRBJ1-1; TRBD1 matches at 10 bases. V dropped 4 bases and J dropped 1; count of bases not matched to a gene: 0. Germline-derived CDR1 and CDR2 are KGHSH and LQKENI. The CDR3 is 14 residues long. The CDR3: CASSRDRGNTEAFF. Written as DNA, the CDR3 is TGTGCCAGCTCACGGGACAGGGGGAACACTGAAGCTTTCTTT.